Listed below are T cell receptor beta chains from one sample, sequenced in a study of shared clonotypes between healthy human individuals. Generated by immunoSEQ multiplex PCR, the TCRdb table keeps only in-frame clones and is missing some. This repertoire shows 2 million to 2.5 million clones, 90% to 96% found once; its top ten account for 0.1% to 0.15%. Sequencing was done on a sample of naive CD4+ T cells sorted from blood. The source of these receptors is a man between 18 and 29 years old in good health. Both conserved end residues are part of each CDR3. A D gene is named only where the DNA matches it firmly. Expanded clones get a size class; other rows say once, few or many, or leave the size out.

D gene | clone size | J gene | V gene | CDR3 DNA | CDR3 protein
NA | NA | TRBJ1-4 | TRBV15 | TGTGCCACCAGGTTGGGGGGGCCGAGGGAAGGTGAAAAACTGTTTTTT | CATRLGGPREGEKLFF
NA | once | TRBJ1-2 | TRBV5-8 | TGTGCCAGCAGCTTGGCCCCAGGGGCTGGTTCTGGCTACACCTTC | CASSLAPGAGSGYTF
NA | once | TRBJ1-1 | TRBV7-9 | TGTGCCAGCACCGGGTGGACAGAGAACACTGAAGCTTTCTTT | CASTGWTENTEAFF
TRBD1 | NA | TRBJ1-1 | TRBV19 | TGTGCCAGTAGTGCCTGGACAGGGATGAACACTGAAGCTTTCTTT | CASSAWTGMNTEAFF
TRBD1 | once | TRBJ1-5 | TRBV5-5 | TGTGCCAGCAGCACCCTTCTAGGGGGCAGCAATCAGCCCCAGCATTTT | CASSTLLGGSNQPQHF
NA | NA | TRBJ1-1 | TRBV13 | TGTGCCAGCAGCTTAGGATCAGGAGGGGCTTTCTTT | CASSLGSGGAFF
NA | NA | TRBJ2-3 | TRBV10-3 | TGTGCCATTGACAGCGGTAATACGCAGTATTTT | CAIDSGNTQYF
NA | once | TRBJ2-5 | TRBV18 | TGTGCCAGCTCACCACGGCAGCGTGAGACCCAGTACTTC | CASSPRQRETQYF
TRBD1 | NA | TRBJ2-5 | TRBV7-9 | TGTGCCAGCAGCTCACGGACAGGCACAAATATCCAAGAGACCCAGTACTTC | CASSSRTGTNIQETQYF
NA | once | TRBJ2-7 | TRBV30 | TGTGCCTGGAGGCCTATTCACCGGGGGACCCCCTACGAGCAGTACTTC | CAWRPIHRGTPYEQYF
TRBD1 | NA | TRBJ1-2 | TRBV30 | TGTGCCTGGAGTGTACGGACAGGGGATGCCTATGGCTACACCTTC | CAWSVRTGDAYGYTF
TRBD1 | NA | TRBJ1-4 | TRBV19 | TGTGCCAGTAGAGGGACAGCCACCGAAAAACTGTTTTTT | CASRGTATEKLFF
NA | once | TRBJ1-5 | TRBV6-5 | TGTGCCAGCATGGTGGGGAACAATCAGCCCCAGCATTTT | CASMVGNNQPQHF
NA | NA | TRBJ2-3 | TRBV7-8 | TGTGCCAGCAGCCATCACAGGGCTCCAGATACGCAGTATTTT | CASSHHRAPDTQYF
NA | NA | TRBJ2-3 | TRBV30 | TGTGCCTGGAGCGTCATGAGTTCGCAGTATTTT | CAWSVMSSQYF
NA | once | TRBJ1-5 | TRBV30 | TGTGCCTGGAGTGTAGGGCAGATAGATCAGCCCCAGCATTTT | CAWSVGQIDQPQHF
NA | NA | TRBJ2-1 | TRBV11-3 | TGTGCCAGCAGCTTAGTTTCCAGTCCTAATGAGCAGTTCTTC | CASSLVSSPNEQFF
NA | NA | TRBJ1-6 | TRBV27 | TGTGCCAGCAGCCCGAGATTTTTGGATAATTCACCCCTCCACTTT | CASSPRFLDNSPLHF
NA | NA | TRBJ2-3 | TRBV27 | TGTGCCAGCAGGCGACAGGTAACAGATACGCAGTATTTT | CASRRQVTDTQYF
TRBD1 | once | TRBJ2-3 | TRBV7-9 | TGTGCCAGCAGCTACGGGGACAGACACACAGATACGCAGTATTTT | CASSYGDRHTDTQYF
TRBD2 | NA | TRBJ2-5 | TRBV10-1 | TGCGCCAGCAGTGAGTCCGGACTAGCGGAAGAGACCCAGTACTTC | CASSESGLAEETQYF
NA | NA | TRBJ1-1 | TRBV19 | TGTGCCAGTCGGTCAGCGGACCTAAGGTACACTGAAGCTTTCTTT | CASRSADLRYTEAFF
TRBD1 | NA | TRBJ1-6 | TRBV2 | TGTGCCAGCAGGAACGCAGGGGGCGCCTATAATTCACCCCTCCACTTT | CASRNAGGAYNSPLHF
NA | NA | TRBJ1-3 | TRBV7-9 | TGTGCCAGCAGCTTCCTCCGGAACTCTGGAAACACCATATATTTT | CASSFLRNSGNTIYF
TRBD2 | NA | TRBJ2-1 | TRBV19 | TGTGCCAGTAGTATGTCTAGCGGGCCCTCAATACATTTCTTC | CASSMSSGPSIHFF
NA | once | TRBJ2-1 | TRBV7-3 | TGTGCCAGCAGCTCGCCGGGGGGCCCCTACAATGAGCAGTTCTTC | CASSSPGGPYNEQFF
NA | NA | TRBJ2-7 | TRBV6-5 | TGTGCCAGCACCCAGGGAGGCGAGCAGTACTTC | CASTQGGEQYF
TRBD2 | once | TRBJ2-1 | TRBV5-1 | TGCGCCAGCAGCTCCCTTAGCGGGAGTGTGTACAATGAGCAGTTCTTC | CASSSLSGSVYNEQFF